This T cell receptor beta chain derives from a study of control samples from healthy donors and cancer patients (dated by TCRdb to the early 2020s). The V end loses 7 bases and the J end loses 4 bases, and a stretch of 16 bases separates them. There are 14 amino acids in the CDR3, from cysteine to phenylalanine inclusive. The entry retains the CDR3 DNA only, 42 bases that are in frame from base 1. The germline V gene (reference sequence) gives CDR1 as MNHEY and CDR2 as SMNVEV. Library preparation employed the immunoSEQ multiplex PCR assay. TCRdb stores this immuneACCESS table with in-frame sequences only. Part of the clones is absent; in the studies checked, under half of the shortfall reflects unresolved V genes, and no reason is known for the rest. The sample has some 130,000 clones on record, approximately 90% of them singletons. The ten largest make up less than 2.5% of the sample. This clone was observed a few times. Its antigen is still unknown. One base away there is no much larger clone; base qualities are not given.

This chain is built from TRBV27 and TRBJ1-1, with the D gene too uncertain to name. The sequenced sample consisted of blood. This clonotype was sampled from a woman aged 45 to 65 in good health. The nucleotides read TGTGCCAGCATTCTTCAGCCGGAGGGCACTGAAGCTTTCTTT. This gives the protein CASILQPEGTEAFF.